The next 21 T cell receptor beta chains were all read from a single sample in a study of T cell responses to AZD1222 COVID-19 vaccine. Clones were sequenced by immunoSEQ multiplex PCR, and TCRdb holds only the in-frame ones, with some missing. Seen here are some 130,000 clones, roughly 90% observed once, and the top ten hold roughly 6%. Sequenced here: peripheral blood, sampled on day 0 of AZD1222 vaccination. The source of these receptors is an adult in good health.

This rearrangement joins TRBV3-1 (or the pseudogene TRBV3-2) to TRBJ1-1; D unclear. Germline CDR1 and CDR2: LGHDT and YNNKEL (reference sequence). This CDR3 is 13 amino acids long. V lost 4 bases and J 5 bases, leaving 11 bases between the germline ends. In nucleotides, the CDR3 is TGTGCCAGCAGCCCCCCTGGGTCGACTGAAGCTTTCTTT. This translates into CASSPPGSTEAFF.

CDR3 DNA: TGCGCCAGCGGGGCAGGTACGAACACTGAAGCTTTCTTT. This encodes CASGAGTNTEAFF. The gene calls are TRBV5-1 and TRBJ1-1; D perhaps matches TRBD1 (5 bases). The V gene's germline CDR1 is SGHRS and CDR2 YFSETQ. The CDR3 runs to 13 residues. V was pared by 7 bases and J by 1 base, with 11 bases between.

The chain couples TRBV30 to TRBJ1-1, with 9 nucleotides matching TRBD1. Germline assignment: CDR1 GTSNPN and CDR2 SVGIG (reference sequence). The J segment lost 4 bases and the V segment lost 0 bases, leaving 6 bases of the junction unmatched. This CDR3 comprises 15 residues. CDR3 nucleotides: TGTGCCTGGAGTGTACCGGGACAGGGCAGCACTGAAGCTTTCTTT. Its translation is CAWSVPGQGSTEAFF. Together with reference TRBV30 and TRBJ1-1, the CDR3 gives the full variable domain: SQTIHQWPATLVQPVGSPLSLECTVEGTSNPNLYWYRQAAGRGLQLLFYSVGIGQISSEVPQNLSASRPQDRQFILSSKKLLLSDSGFYLCAWSVPGQGSTEAFFGQGTRLTVV.

The chain recombines TRBV4-3 with TRBJ2-7; maybe TRBD1 (6 bases). Germline V gene data show CDR1 as LGHNA and CDR2 as YSLEER. Trimming removed 2 bases from V and 0 bases from J, with 8 bases in between. This CDR3 is built from 14 residues. CDR3 coding DNA: TGCGCCAGCAGCCAAAGGACAGCCTCCTACGAGCAGTACTTC. Its translation is CASSQRTASYEQYF.

The V call is TRBV12-3 or TRBV12-4, the J call TRBJ1-6; D ambiguous. The CDR3 is 13 residues long. V was cut by 6 bases and J by 7 bases, with 10 bases left in between. The CDR3 region has the DNA TGTGCCAGCAGACGACGAGGAAATTCACCCCTCCACTTT. Translating it yields CASRRRGNSPLHF.

This chain connects TRBV9 to TRBJ1-1; D is undetermined. The CDR3 covers 11 residues. The V and J ends lost 4 bases and 7 bases respectively, with 8 bases between them. Per germline, CDR1 SGDLS and CDR2 YYNGEE. The CDR3 sequence: CASSPDGEAFF. In DNA, the CDR3 is TGTGCCAGCAGCCCAGACGGTGAAGCTTTCTTT.

This clone has a single count. The V call is TRBV6-6, the J call TRBJ1-6; TRBD1 aligns across 12 bases. J was trimmed by 1 base and V by 5 bases; bases with no gene match: 6. Per the germline V gene, CDR1 is MNHNY and CDR2 is SVGAGI (reference sequence). The CDR3 loop spans 18 amino acids. CDR3 loop: CASSRDRGHGSYNSPLHF. CDR3 nucleotide sequence: TGTGCCAGCAGTCGGGACAGGGGGCATGGTTCCTATAATTCACCCCTCCACTTT.

The table lists this clone with a few counts. The chain uses TRBV4-1 and TRBJ2-7; D not resolved. Per the germline V gene, CDR1 is MGHRA and CDR2 is YSYEKL. This CDR3 has 9 amino acids. Trimming shortened V by 10 bases and J by 12 bases, and 13 bases separated the two germline ends. The CDR3 spells CATESLGYF. CDR3 nucleotides: TGCGCCACTGAGTCGTTGGGGTACTTC.

V is TRBV19 and J is TRBJ1-1, with D possibly being TRBD1 (5 bases). CDR3 length: 16 residues. Germline-derived CDR1 and CDR2 are LNHDA and SQIVND (reference sequence). Trimming took off 4 bases at V and 1 base at J, with 16 bases between the two ends. CDR3 residues: CASSTLPTAENTEAFF. DNA for the CDR3: TGTGCCAGTAGTACCCTTCCGACAGCGGAGAACACTGAAGCTTTCTTT.

The chain joins TRBV5-1 to TRBJ2-1; the D is unclear. V lost 4 bases and J lost 3, with 8 bases in between. This CDR3 has 13 residues. Germline CDR1 SGHRS, CDR2 YFSETQ. The CDR3 DNA reads TGCGCCAGCAGCCCGGACGTCTACAATGAGCAGTTCTTC. Amino acids: CASSPDVYNEQFF. The full variable domain, completed using reference TRBV5-1 and TRBJ2-1, is KAGVTQTPRYLIKTRGQQVTLSCSPISGHRSVSWYQQTPGQGLQFLFEYFSETQRNKGNFPGRFSGRQFSNSRSEMNVSTLELGDSALYLCASSPDVYNEQFFGPGTRLTVL.

This chain joins TRBV6-5 and TRBJ1-5, with D uncertain. Trimming took off 8 bases at V and 6 bases at J, with 17 bases between the two ends. The CDR3 contains 14 residues. Germline CDR1 and CDR2: MNHEY and SVGAGI. The CDR3 DNA is TGTGCCAGCGGATTAGACGGTGCCGCTCAGCCCCAGCATTTT. Translated: CASGLDGAAQPQHF.

This clone was recorded once. This sequence joins TRBV6-6 and TRBJ2-1, with TRBD2 matching over 10 bases. The ends lost 0 bases at V and 8 bases at J; junction bases unmatched: 4. The length of the CDR3 is 15 residues. Germline CDR1 is MNHNY and CDR2 is SVGAGI (reference sequence). The CDR3 protein is CASSYSTSGVYEQFF. The DNA of the CDR3 is TGTGCCAGCAGTTACTCTACTAGCGGGGTATATGAGCAGTTCTTC.

This clone appeared once. J is TRBJ1-2 and V is TRBV7-2, with TRBD1 matching 7 bases. The CDR3 covers 15 residues. Germline CDR1 SGHTA, CDR2 FQGNSA. J gave up 2 bases and V 3 bases, and 6 bases lay outside the gene matches. CDR3 bases: TGTGCCAGCAGCTTGACGGGACAGAGAAACTATGGCTACACCTTC. Translating gives CASSLTGQRNYGYTF.

CDR3 sequence reads: CASSSGQPSGTEAFF. CDR3 coding DNA: TGTGCCAGCAGTTCGGGACAGCCTAGTGGTACTGAAGCTTTCTTT. The chain links TRBV6-5 to TRBJ1-1; 7 nucleotides line up with TRBD1. V shed 4 bases and J 5 bases; nucleotides not matched to a gene: 10. The CDR3 sequence is 15 residues long. From germline, CDR1 is MNHEY and CDR2 SVGAGI.

The rearrangement joins TRBV18 to TRBJ1-1; D ambiguous. Trimming left V 6 bases short and J 4 bases short, with 15 bases between. The CDR3 extends over 14 amino acids. Germline V CDR1 and CDR2: KGHSH, LQKENI. CDR3 residues: CASSSPSQFTEAFF. The CDR3 DNA reads TGTGCCAGCTCCTCCCCGTCGCAGTTCACTGAAGCTTTCTTT.

The rearrangement joins TRBV30 to TRBJ2-7; D remains unclear. Trimming took 0 bases from V and 3 from J, leaving 9 bases between them. Germline V CDR1 and CDR2: GTSNPN, SVGIG (reference sequence). This CDR3 spans 13 amino acids. CDR3 region: CAWSVMTIYEQYF. The CDR3 DNA sequence: TGTGCCTGGAGTGTAATGACCATCTACGAGCAGTACTTC.

The chain joins TRBV19 to TRBJ1-3; unclear D gene. Germline V gene sequence: CDR1 LNHDA, CDR2 SQIVND (reference sequence). This CDR3 is built from 16 residues. The V gene lost 5 bases and the J gene lost 0 bases, with 14 bases spanning the gap. The CDR3 here is CASSGLRQTSGNTIYF. DNA for the CDR3: TGTGCCAGTAGTGGGCTCAGGCAGACCTCTGGAAACACCATATATTTT.

The rearrangement uses TRBV19 and TRBJ2-3; 8 nucleotides agree with TRBD2. The V gene end was trimmed by 6 bases and the J gene end by 0 bases; junction bases not matched to a gene: 8. CDR3 length: 16 amino acids. Germline V gives CDR1 LNHDA, CDR2 SQIVND (reference sequence). This chain's CDR3 is CASSPLTSGSTDTQYF. CDR3 sequence (DNA): TGTGCCAGTAGCCCCCTCACTAGCGGCAGCACAGATACGCAGTATTTT.

The V gene is TRBV19, the J gene TRBJ1-6; D gene ambiguous. The CDR3 runs 16 residues. V lost 3 bases and J 6 bases, leaving 15 bases between the germline ends. The germline CDR1 and CDR2 sequences are LNHDA and SQIVND (reference sequence). CDR3 DNA sequence: TGTGCCAGTAGTATCACCGGGGTCTTCACTAATTCACCCCTCCACTTT. It specifies CASSITGVFTNSPLHF.

This chain connects TRBV30 to TRBJ2-1; D might be TRBD1 or TRBD2, each matching 5 bases. Deletions cut 5 bases from V and 9 bases from J, with 26 bases between. The CDR3 has 16 residues. Germline V gene sequence: CDR1 GTSNPN, CDR2 SVGIG (reference sequence). The chain's CDR3 is CAWLSPGPKFGGEQFF. The CDR3 DNA sequence: TGTGCCTGGCTCAGCCCGGGACCGAAATTCGGAGGTGAGCAGTTCTTC.

The chain couples TRBV7-2 to TRBJ1-6; D is undetermined. V lost 5 bases to trimming and J lost 7 bases, with 18 bases between them. The CDR3 runs 16 residues. In germline, CDR1 is SGHTA, CDR2 FQGNSA. The CDR3 sequence is CASSLGPQLRNSPLHF. The DNA for the CDR3 is TGTGCCAGCAGCCTCGGGCCCCAGTTGCGGAATTCACCCCTCCACTTT.